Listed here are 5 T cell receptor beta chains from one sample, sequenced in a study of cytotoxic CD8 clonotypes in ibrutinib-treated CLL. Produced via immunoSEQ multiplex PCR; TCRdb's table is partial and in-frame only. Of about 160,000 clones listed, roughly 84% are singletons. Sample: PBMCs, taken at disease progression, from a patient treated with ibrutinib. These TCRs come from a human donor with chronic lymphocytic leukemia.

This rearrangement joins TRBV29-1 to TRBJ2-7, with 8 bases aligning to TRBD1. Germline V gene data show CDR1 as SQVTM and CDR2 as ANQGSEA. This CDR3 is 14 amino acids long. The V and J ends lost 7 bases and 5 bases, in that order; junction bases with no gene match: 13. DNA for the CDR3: TGCAGCGCCGAAACAGGGGGGCAAGGGGACGAGCAGTACTTC. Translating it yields CSAETGGQGDEQYF.

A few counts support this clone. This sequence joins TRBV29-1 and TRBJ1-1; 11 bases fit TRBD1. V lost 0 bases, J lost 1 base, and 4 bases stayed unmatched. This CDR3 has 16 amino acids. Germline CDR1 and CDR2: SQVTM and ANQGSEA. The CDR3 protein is CSVEETGTGGNTEAFF. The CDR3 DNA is TGCAGCGTTGAAGAGACGGGGACAGGGGGGAACACTGAAGCTTTCTTT.

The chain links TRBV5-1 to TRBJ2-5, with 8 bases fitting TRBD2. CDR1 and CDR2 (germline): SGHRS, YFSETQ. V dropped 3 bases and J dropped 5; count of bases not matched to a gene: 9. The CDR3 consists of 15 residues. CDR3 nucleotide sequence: TGCGCCAGCAGCTGGCTAGCGGGCTCAGAGGAGACCCAGTACTTC. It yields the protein CASSWLAGSEETQYF.

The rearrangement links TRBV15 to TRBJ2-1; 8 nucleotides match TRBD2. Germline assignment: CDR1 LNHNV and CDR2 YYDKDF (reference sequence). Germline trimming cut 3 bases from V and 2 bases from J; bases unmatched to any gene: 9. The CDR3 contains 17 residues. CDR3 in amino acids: CATSSYLAGFTYNEQFF. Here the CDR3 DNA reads TGTGCCACCAGCAGTTACTTAGCGGGATTCACCTACAATGAGCAGTTCTTC.

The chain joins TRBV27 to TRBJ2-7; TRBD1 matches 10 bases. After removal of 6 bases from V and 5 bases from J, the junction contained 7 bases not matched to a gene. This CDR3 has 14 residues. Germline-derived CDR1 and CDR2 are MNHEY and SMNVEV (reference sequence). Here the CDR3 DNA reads TGTGCCAGCAGCGGACAGGGGGTGGGAAACGAGCAGTACTTC. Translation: CASSGQGVGNEQYF.